This record covers a single T cell receptor (beta chain). Its antigen remains unidentified. This record belongs to a study of T cell responses to AZD1222 COVID-19 vaccine. Some second doses came at about 4 weeks and others at about 12 weeks; these were pooled. V lost 2 bases and J lost 10, with 12 bases in between. The CDR3 has 12 residues. Germline CDR1 SGHDT, CDR2 YYEEEE. Findings and limits, study-wide: A rise in Spike-specific TCR breadth and depth followed two AZD1222 doses. Repertoire sampling happened only post peak T cell response. Across the whole spike, CD4 TCRs peaked at regions 160-218 and 743-854.

Sequenced by immunoSEQ multiplex PCR; TCRdb stores in-frame clones only, minus some. Of about 150,000 clones detected, around 90% appear once; the ten largest clones hold approximately 1.8%. The sample consisted of peripheral blood, taken 28 days after the second AZD1222 dose. This TCR came from an adult who received the AZD1222 COVID-19 vaccine. V and J are TRBV5-6 and TRBJ1-1, with a possible D match to TRBD1 (5 bases). The CDR3 is CASSFLGTAAFF. In nucleotides, the CDR3 is TGTGCCAGCAGCTTTCTGGGGACGGCAGCTTTCTTT.